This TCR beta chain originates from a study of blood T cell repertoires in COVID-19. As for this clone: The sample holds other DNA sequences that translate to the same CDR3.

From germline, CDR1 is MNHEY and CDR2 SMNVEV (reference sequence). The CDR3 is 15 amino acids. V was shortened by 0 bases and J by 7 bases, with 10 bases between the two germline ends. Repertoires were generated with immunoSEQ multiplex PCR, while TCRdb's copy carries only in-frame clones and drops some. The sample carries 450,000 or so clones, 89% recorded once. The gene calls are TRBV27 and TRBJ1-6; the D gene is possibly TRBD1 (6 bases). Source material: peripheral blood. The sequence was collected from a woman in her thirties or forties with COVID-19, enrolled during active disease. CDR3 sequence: CASSLSWGGNSPLHF. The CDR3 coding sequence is TGTGCCAGCAGTTTATCATGGGGGGGCAATTCACCCCTCCACTTT.